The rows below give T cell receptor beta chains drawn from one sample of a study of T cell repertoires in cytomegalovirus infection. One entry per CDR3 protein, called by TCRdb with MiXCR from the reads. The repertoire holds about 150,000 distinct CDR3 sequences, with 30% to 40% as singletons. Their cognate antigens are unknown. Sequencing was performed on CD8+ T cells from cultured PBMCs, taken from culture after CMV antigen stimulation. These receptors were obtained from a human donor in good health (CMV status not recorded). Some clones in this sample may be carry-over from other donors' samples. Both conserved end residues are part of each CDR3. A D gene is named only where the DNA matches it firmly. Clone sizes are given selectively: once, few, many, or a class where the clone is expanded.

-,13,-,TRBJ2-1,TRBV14,TGTGCCAGCAGCCCGGGGGGCGGCCTGGTGCAGTTCTTC,CASSPGGGLVQFF
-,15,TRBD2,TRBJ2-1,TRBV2,TGTGCCAGCAGCTCTAGCGGGGGCTCCTACAATGAGCAGTTCTTC,CASSSSGGSYNEQFF
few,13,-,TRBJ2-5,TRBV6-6,TGTGCCAGCAGTTACTTCTTACAAGAGACCCAGTACTTC,CASSYFLQETQYF
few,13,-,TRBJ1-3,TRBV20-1,TGCAGTGCTAGCCAGGGTGGTGGAAACACCATATATTTT,CSASQGGGNTIYF
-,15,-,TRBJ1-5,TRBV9,TGTGCCAGCAGCTCAACCGCAGGGTTCAATCAGCCCCAGCATTTT,CASSSTAGFNQPQHF
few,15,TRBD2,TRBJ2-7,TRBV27,TGTGCCAGCAGTTTATCGGGGGGGTGGGGATACGAGCAGTACTTC,CASSLSGGWGYEQYF
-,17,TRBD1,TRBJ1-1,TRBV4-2,TGTGCCAGCAGCCAAGGGGTAACCGGGACAGTGAACACTGAAGCTTTCTTT,CASSQGVTGTVNTEAFF
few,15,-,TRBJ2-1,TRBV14,TGTGCCAGCAGCCAAGTAGCGGACCTCTACAATGAGCAGTTCTTC,CASSQVADLYNEQFF
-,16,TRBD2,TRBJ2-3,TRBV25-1,TGTGCCAGCAGTGATCTAGCGGGGGGCCTCACAGATACGCAGTATTTT,CASSDLAGGLTDTQYF
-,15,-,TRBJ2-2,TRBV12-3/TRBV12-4,TGTGCCAGCAGTTTACCGGGTCTAAACACCGGGGAGCTGTTTTTT,CASSLPGLNTGELFF
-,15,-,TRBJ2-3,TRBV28,TGTGCCAGCAGTTCTACGGTCAGGGGGGTAGATACGCAGTATTTT,CASSSTVRGVDTQYF
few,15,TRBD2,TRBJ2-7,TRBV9,TGTGCCAGCAGCGCTGGGACTAGCGGGGTTCACGAGCAGTACTTC,CASSAGTSGVHEQYF
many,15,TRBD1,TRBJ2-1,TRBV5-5,TGTGCCAGCAGCCTATGGACATCAGGGGGCCATGAGCAGTTCTTC,CASSLWTSGGHEQFF